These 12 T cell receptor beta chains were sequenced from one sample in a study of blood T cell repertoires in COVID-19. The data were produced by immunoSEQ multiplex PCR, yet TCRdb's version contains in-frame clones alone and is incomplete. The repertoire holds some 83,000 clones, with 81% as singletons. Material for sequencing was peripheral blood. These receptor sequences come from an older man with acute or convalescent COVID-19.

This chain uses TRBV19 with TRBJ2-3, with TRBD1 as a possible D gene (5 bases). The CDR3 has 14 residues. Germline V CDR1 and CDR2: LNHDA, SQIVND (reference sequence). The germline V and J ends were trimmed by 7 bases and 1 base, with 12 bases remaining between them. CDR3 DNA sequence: TGTGCCAGTAAAGAACAGGCGGGCACAGATACGCAGTATTTT. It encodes CASKEQAGTDTQYF.

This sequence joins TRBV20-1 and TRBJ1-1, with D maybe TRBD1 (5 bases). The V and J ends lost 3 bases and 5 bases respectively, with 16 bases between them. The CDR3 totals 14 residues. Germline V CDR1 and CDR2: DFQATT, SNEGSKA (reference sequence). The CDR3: CSASGGAGRTEAFF. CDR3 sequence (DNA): TGCAGTGCTAGTGGAGGGGCAGGGAGGACTGAAGCTTTCTTT.

This CDR3 is CASSLTGELSYNEQFF. CDR3 DNA sequence: TGTGCCAGCAGCTTAACCGGGGAGTTATCCTACAATGAGCAGTTCTTC. This rearrangement joins TRBV7-2 to TRBJ2-1; maybe TRBD2 (5 bases). There are 16 residues in the CDR3. Germline V gene data show CDR1 as SGHTA and CDR2 as FQGNSA. V lost 2 bases, J lost 1 base, and 12 bases lay in between.

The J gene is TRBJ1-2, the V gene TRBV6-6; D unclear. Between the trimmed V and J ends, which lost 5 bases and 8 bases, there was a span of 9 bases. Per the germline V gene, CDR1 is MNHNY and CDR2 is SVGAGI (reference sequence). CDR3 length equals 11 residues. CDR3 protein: CASSPDIGYTF. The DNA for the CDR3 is TGTGCCAGCAGTCCCGACATCGGCTACACCTTC.

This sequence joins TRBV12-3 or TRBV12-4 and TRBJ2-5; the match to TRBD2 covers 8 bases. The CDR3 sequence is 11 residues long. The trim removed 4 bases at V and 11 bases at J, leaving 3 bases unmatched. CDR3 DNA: TGTGCCAGCAGTTCTGGACTAGCACAGTACTTC. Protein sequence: CASSSGLAQYF.

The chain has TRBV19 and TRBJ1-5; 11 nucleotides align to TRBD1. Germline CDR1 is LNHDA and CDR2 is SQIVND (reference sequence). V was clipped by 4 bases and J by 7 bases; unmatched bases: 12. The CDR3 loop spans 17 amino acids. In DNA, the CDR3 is TGTGCCAGTAGTAGGACAGACCGGGACAGGGGGAGGCAGCCCCAGCATTTT. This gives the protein CASSRTDRDRGRQPQHF.

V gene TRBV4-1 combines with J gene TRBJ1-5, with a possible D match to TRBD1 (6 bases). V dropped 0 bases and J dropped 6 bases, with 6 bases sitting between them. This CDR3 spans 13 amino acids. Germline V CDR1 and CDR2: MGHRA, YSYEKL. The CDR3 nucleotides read TGCGCCAGCAGCCAAGACAGGGGTCAGCCCCAGCATTTT. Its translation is CASSQDRGQPQHF.

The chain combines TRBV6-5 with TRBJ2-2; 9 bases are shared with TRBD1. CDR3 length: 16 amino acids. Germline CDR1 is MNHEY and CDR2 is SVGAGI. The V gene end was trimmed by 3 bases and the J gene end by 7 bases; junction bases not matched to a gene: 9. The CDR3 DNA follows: TGTGCCAGCAGTTATTTCCGGGGACAGGGCGTCGGGGAGCTGTTTTTT. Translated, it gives CASSYFRGQGVGELFF.

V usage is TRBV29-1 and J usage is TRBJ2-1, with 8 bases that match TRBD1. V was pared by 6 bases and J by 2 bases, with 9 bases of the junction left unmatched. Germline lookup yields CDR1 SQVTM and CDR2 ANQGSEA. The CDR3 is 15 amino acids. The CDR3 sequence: CSVLNPGQAYNEQFF. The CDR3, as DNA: TGCAGCGTACTAAACCCGGGACAGGCCTACAATGAGCAGTTCTTC.

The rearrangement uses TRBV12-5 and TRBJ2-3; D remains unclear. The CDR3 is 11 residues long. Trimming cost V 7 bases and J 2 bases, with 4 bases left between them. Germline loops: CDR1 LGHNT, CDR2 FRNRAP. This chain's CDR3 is CASAYTDTQYF. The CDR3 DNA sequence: TGTGCTAGTGCCTACACAGATACGCAGTATTTT.

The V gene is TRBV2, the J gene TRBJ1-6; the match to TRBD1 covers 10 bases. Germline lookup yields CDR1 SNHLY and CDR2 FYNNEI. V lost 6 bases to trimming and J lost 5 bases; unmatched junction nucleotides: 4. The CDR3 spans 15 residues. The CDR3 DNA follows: TGTGCCAGCAGGGGACAGGGGATTAATAATTCACCCCTCCACTTT. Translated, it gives CASRGQGINNSPLHF.

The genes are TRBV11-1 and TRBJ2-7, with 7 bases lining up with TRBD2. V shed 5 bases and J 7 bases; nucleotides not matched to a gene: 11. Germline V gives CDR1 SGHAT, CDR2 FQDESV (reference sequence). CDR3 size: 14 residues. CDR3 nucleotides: TGTGCCAGCAGCGCTCTCGGCGGGAGATCGGAGCAGTACTTC. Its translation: CASSALGGRSEQYF.